The 5 T cell receptor beta chains below come from one sample, sequenced in a study of CD8+CD57+ T cells in acquired aplastic anemia. By flow cytometry, patients selected for sequencing had shown an expansion of CD8+CD57+ cells. Genomic DNA constituted the template upon which TCR beta VDJ and CDR3 profiling was performed. MiXCR, run by TCRdb on the reads, gives a single entry per CDR3 protein. The table shows around 150,000 distinct CDR3 sequences, with 45% to 55% occurring only once. The sample consisted of sorted CD4+, CD8+, or CD8+CD57+ T cells (not recorded which) from PBMCs. Source of these receptors: a human donor with aplastic anemia.

In its sample, this clonotype was seen many times. The chain joins TRBV11-2 to TRBJ2-3, with 10 nucleotides matching TRBD2. Per the germline V gene, CDR1 is SGHAT and CDR2 is FQNNGV. V was clipped by 5 bases and J by 4 bases; unmatched bases: 9. The CDR3 runs 16 residues. CDR3: CASSPRLAGVADTQYF. CDR3 bases: TGTGCCAGCAGCCCCCGCCTAGCGGGAGTAGCAGATACGCAGTATTTT.

This clonotype was recorded many times. Here the CDR3 DNA reads TGTGCCATCAGTGAGGTGAGGGTGGAGGGTAATCAGCCCCAGCATTTT. Protein product: CAISEVRVEGNQPQHF. The chain employs TRBV10-3 and TRBJ1-5; the D is unclear. V was shortened by 2 bases and J by 4 bases, with 15 bases between the two germline ends. Germline V gives CDR1 ENHRY, CDR2 SYGVKD. The CDR3 loop spans 16 amino acids.

This chain connects TRBV11-1 to TRBJ2-1; D possibly matches TRBD1 or TRBD2 (5 bases each). Germline lookup yields CDR1 SGHAT and CDR2 FQDESV (reference sequence). This CDR3 spans 13 amino acids. The ends were cut back, 2 bases at V and 10 bases at J, with 12 bases in the middle. The CDR3 here is CASSLRSWDEQFF. The CDR3 DNA reads TGTGCCAGCAGCTTAAGGTCTTGGGACGAGCAGTTCTTC.

The chain uses TRBV10-3 and TRBJ2-7, with a tentative D call TRBD2 (6 bases). The V and J ends lost 2 bases and 6 bases respectively, with 8 bases between them. The germline CDR1 and CDR2 sequences are ENHRY and SYGVKD. The CDR3 is made up of 12 amino acids. The CDR3, as DNA: TGTGCCATCAGTGAGGGGGGGATCGAGCAGTACTTC. It codes for CAISEGGIEQYF.

This clonotype has just a few counts. The V call is TRBV4-1, the J call TRBJ1-2; a possible D gene is TRBD1 (5 bases). The CDR3 contains 20 residues. Germline V gene sequence: CDR1 MGHRA, CDR2 YSYEKL. With 0 bases removed from V and 4 bases from J, the gap between germline ends came to 27 bases. In nucleotides, the CDR3 is TGCGCCAGCAGCCAAGATGGGGAGGGACGGATGGCAGACGGACCCTATGGCTACACCTTC. Protein product: CASSQDGEGRMADGPYGYTF.